This T cell receptor (beta chain) was obtained from a study of blood T cell repertoires in COVID-19. As originally analysed: Reference gene primers were amplified, and this amplification served to estimate nucleated cell counts. Some clones are missing from TCRdb's copy, which holds only in-frame ones; the method was immunoSEQ multiplex PCR. Clonal size and the V and J genes are those of that table, whereas D and trimming came from the DNA. The sample yields some 350,000 clones, about 90% seen once. Only one count was recorded for this clone. Looked up from germline, CDR1 is SGDLS and CDR2 is YYNGEE. Trimming took 2 bases from V and 1 from J; bases not matched to a gene: 14. The CDR3 contains 19 residues. Which cohort a participant joined came from the clinical history participants gave. Symptom resolution, clearance, or two negative PCRs marked the recovered donors of Cohort 3.

V usage is TRBV9 and J usage is TRBJ2-2; 7 nucleotides agree with TRBD1. Sequenced: PBMCs or T cells enriched from blood (not recorded which). The TCR sequence derives from a man aged 25 to 45 who had recovered from COVID-19. The CDR3 sequence: CASSVTFEQGLRNTGELFF. The CDR3 nucleotides read TGTGCCAGCAGCGTTACGTTCGAACAGGGGTTAAGGAACACCGGGGAGCTGTTTTTT.